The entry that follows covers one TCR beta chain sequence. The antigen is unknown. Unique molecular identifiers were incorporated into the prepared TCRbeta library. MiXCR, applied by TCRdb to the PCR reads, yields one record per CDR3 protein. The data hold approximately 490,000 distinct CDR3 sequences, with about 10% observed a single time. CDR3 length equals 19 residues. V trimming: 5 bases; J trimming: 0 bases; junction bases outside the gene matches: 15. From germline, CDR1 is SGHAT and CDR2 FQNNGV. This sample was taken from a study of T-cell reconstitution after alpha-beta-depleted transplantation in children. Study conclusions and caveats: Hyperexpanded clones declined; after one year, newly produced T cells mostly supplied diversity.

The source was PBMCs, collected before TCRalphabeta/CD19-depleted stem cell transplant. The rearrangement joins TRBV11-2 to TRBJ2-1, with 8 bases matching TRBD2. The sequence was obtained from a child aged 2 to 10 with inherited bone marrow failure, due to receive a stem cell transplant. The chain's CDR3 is CASSTPGLAGLSSYNEQFF. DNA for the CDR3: TGTGCCAGCAGCACCCCCGGGCTAGCGGGTCTCAGCTCCTACAATGAGCAGTTCTTC.